This TCR beta chain was documented in a study of blood T cell repertoires in COVID-19. Study-wide context: Whether acute or convalescent, the COVID-19 samples came from the United States, Italy and Spain.

Trimming removed 1 base at V and 6 bases at J, with 16 bases between. The germline CDR1 and CDR2 sequences are SGHAT and FQDESV (reference sequence). The length of the CDR3 is 15 residues. Authors' processing steps: The authors estimated nucleated cell counts from reference gene primer amplification. TCRdb keeps only in-frame clones here, not all; method: immunoSEQ multiplex PCR. V, J and clone size derive from that table, while D and trimming were established from the DNA sequence. In the table there are some 76,000 clones, roughly 90% of which are singletons. This chain joins TRBV11-1 and TRBJ2-7, with D perhaps matching TRBD2 (5 bases). This clonotype originated in a man older than 75 in a cohort sampled during active COVID-19. The sample was peripheral blood. The CDR3 is CASSLVSGRVGEQYF. DNA of the CDR3: TGTGCCAGCAGCTTAGTAAGTGGGAGAGTTGGCGAGCAGTACTTC.